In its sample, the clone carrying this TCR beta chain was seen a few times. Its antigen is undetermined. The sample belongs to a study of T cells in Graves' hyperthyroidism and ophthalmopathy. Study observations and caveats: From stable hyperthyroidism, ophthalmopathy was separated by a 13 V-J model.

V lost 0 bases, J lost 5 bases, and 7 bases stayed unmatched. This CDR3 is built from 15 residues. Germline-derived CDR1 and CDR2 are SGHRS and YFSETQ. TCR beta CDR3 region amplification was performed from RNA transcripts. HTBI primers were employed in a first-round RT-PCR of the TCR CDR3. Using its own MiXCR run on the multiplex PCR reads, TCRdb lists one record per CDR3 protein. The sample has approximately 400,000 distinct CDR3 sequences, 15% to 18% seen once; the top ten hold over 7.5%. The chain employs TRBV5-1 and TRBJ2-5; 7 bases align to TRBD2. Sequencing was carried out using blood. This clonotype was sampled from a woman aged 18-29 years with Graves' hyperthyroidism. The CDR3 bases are TGCGCCAGCAGCTTGGTAGCGGGCGGCGGGGAGACCCAGTACTTC. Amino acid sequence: CASSLVAGGGETQYF.